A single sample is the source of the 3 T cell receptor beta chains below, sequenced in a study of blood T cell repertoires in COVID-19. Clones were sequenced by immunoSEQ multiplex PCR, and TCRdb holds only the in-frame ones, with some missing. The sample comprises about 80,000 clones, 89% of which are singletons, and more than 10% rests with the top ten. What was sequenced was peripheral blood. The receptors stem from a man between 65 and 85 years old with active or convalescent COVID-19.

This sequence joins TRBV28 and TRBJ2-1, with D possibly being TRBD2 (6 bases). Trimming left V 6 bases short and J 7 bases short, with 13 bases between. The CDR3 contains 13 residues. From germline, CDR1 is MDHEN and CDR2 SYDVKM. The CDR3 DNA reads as TGTGCCAGCAGCTGGGAGGTCAAGAATGAGCAGTTCTTC. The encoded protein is CASSWEVKNEQFF. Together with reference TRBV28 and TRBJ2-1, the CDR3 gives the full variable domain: DVKVTQSSRYLVKRTGEKVFLECVQDMDHENMFWYRQDPGLGLRLIYFSYDVKMKEKGDIPEGYSVSREKKERFSLILESASTNQTSMYLCASSWEVKNEQFFGPGTRLTVL.

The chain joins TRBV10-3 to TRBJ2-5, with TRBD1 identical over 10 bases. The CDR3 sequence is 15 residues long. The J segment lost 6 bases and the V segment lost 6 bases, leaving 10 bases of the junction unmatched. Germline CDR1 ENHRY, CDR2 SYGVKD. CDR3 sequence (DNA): TGTGCCATCAGCCAAAAGACAGGGGGCCGCAAGACCCAGTACTTC. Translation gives CAISQKTGGRKTQYF.

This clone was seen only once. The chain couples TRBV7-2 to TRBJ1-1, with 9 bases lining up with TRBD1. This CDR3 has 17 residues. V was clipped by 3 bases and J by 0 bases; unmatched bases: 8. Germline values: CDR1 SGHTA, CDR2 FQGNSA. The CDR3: CASSLRPDRGLNTEAFF. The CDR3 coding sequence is TGTGCCAGCAGCTTGCGCCCGGACAGGGGATTGAACACTGAAGCTTTCTTT.